Reported below is one T cell receptor beta chain. No antigen is known for it. The data originate from a study of cytomegalovirus exposure and HLA in healthy donors. 13 Jbeta primers and 60 Vbeta primers were used for the PCR. Sequenced by immunoSEQ multiplex PCR; TCRdb stores in-frame clones only, minus some. Of 200,000 to 250,000 clones in the sample, over 60% were seen once. Study-wide findings and caveats: TCR beta V- and J-gene trimming, according to a later analysis, was linked to a missense DCLRE1C variant. It was in a later analysis that TCR association rates were seen to vary by HLA locus, highest for DRB1 and lowest for HLA-C. 87-base-pair reads could not separate some V segments, including TRBV6-2 and TRBV6-3.

The CDR3 loop spans 17 amino acids. The V and J ends lost 3 bases and 0 bases, in that order; junction bases with no gene match: 6. Germline assignment: CDR1 SGDLS and CDR2 YYNGEE. The rearrangement uses TRBV9 and TRBJ2-6; 7 bases map to TRBD2. The origin of this receptor is a man between 18 and 29 years old in good health and CMV-seronegative. The sequencing input was PBMCs. The CDR3 sequence: CASSGSGTISGANVLTF. The CDR3 nucleotides are TGTGCCAGCAGCGGTTCCGGGACTATCTCTGGGGCCAACGTCCTGACTTTC.